This T cell receptor beta chain is from a study of T cell responses to AZD1222 COVID-19 vaccine. Study overall: Pooled in the analysis were second doses at about 4 or about 12 weeks.

Points on this clone: Its antigen is unidentified.

Using immunoSEQ multiplex PCR, the repertoire was profiled, and TCRdb retains in-frame clones only, with some absent. The data contain under 60,000 clones, around four fifths of them seen just once; the ten biggest clones take up 10% to 13%. Study outcomes and limitations: A mostly white British donor set with more females was recruited, and clonal diversity was possibly underestimated.

The germline V gene encodes CDR1 SGHNT and CDR2 YYREEE (reference sequence). V lost 4 bases to trimming and J lost 0 bases; unmatched junction nucleotides: 9. The CDR3 is 18 amino acids. This clonotype originated in an adult in good health. The genes are TRBV5-4 and TRBJ2-6; 8 bases agree with TRBD1. The sample in question was peripheral blood, obtained on day 0 of AZD1222 vaccination. The CDR3 loop reads CASSVTGEGLSGANVLTF. DNA of the CDR3: TGTGCCAGCAGCGTGACAGGGGAAGGACTCTCTGGGGCCAACGTCCTGACTTTC.